This TCR beta chain was observed in a study of CD8 T cells in ankylosing spondylitis. Study-wide results and caveats: Peripheral blood samples showed relatively rare disease-linked clones, and these clones were CD8+.

This clonotype was counted between two and nine times. Its target is not known. The CDR3 has 14 amino acids. Germline loops: CDR1 SGHTA, CDR2 FQGNSA. The J segment lost 8 bases and the V segment lost 4 bases, leaving 6 bases of the junction unmatched. In TCRdb, the 5' RACE reads were re-called with MiXCR into one record per CDR3 protein. The table includes 200,000 to 300,000 distinct CDR3 sequences, under 12% detected once. This rearrangement joins TRBV7-2 to TRBJ1-4; 8 nucleotides match TRBD1. This clonotype originated in a male donor with ankylosing spondylitis or in good health (not recorded which). Sequenced sample: blood, either unsorted or a sorted T cell fraction (not recorded which). Here the CDR3 DNA reads TGTGCCAGCAGCTCCCCGGGGGACAGGGAAAAACTGTTTTTT. Translated: CASSSPGDREKLFF.